This TCR beta chain stems from a study of shared clonotypes between healthy human individuals. Healthy and HIV-negative, the adult donors had no recent acute infections or vaccinations. Assay runs were performed at deep level. Once extracted for a subset, genomic DNA was divided evenly among several immunoSEQ plates. Sequencing used immunoSEQ multiplex PCR; TCRdb keeps in-frame clones, though not all of them. In the table there are around 510,000 clones, around 76% of which are singletons. This CDR3 is 17 amino acids long. Per the germline V gene, CDR1 is GTSNPN and CDR2 is SVGIG (reference sequence). The trim removed 1 base at V and 1 base at J, leaving 8 bases unmatched.

The receptor's source is a woman in her 40s in good health. Some clones in this sample may be carry-over from other donors' samples. The specimen was PBMCs. The chain uses TRBV30 and TRBJ1-5, with TRBD1 matching 9 bases. CDR3 residues: CAWSADRGGRSNQPQHF. CDR3 DNA sequence: TGTGCCTGGAGTGCGGACAGGGGTGGCAGGAGCAATCAGCCCCAGCATTTT.